This TCR beta chain was observed in a study of cytomegalovirus exposure and HLA in healthy donors. Study-wide findings and caveats: Cytomegalovirus-associated status was assigned to some 180 TCR beta chains.

Germline V CDR1 and CDR2: MDHEN, SYDVKM. The CDR3 has 15 residues. With 6 bases clipped from V and 1 base from J, the junction kept 6 bases outside the gene matches. In nominal health when sampled, donors likely had unrecorded immune exposures nonetheless. The PCR employed 60 Vbeta primers together with 13 Jbeta primers. Repertoires were generated with immunoSEQ multiplex PCR, while TCRdb's copy carries only in-frame clones and drops some. The sample shows about 100,000 clones, 60% to 80% of them seen only once. Regarding this clone: What it recognizes is unknown.

The receptor comes from a man younger than 35 in good health and CMV-seronegative. The sequenced material came from PBMCs. The chain carries TRBV28 and TRBJ1-3; TRBD1 matches at 7 bases. The CDR3 reads CASSQTGWSGNTIYF. In DNA, the CDR3 is TGTGCCAGCAGCCAGACAGGGTGGTCTGGAAACACCATATATTTT.